These 13 T cell receptor beta chains came from one sample sequenced in a study of T cell repertoires in cytomegalovirus infection. No cognate antigen is known for these TCRs. From the reads, TCRdb called clonotypes with MiXCR, one entry per CDR3 protein. Of about 340,000 distinct CDR3 sequences in the sample, around 29% were seen once. The sample here was cultured PBMCs, taken from culture after CMV antigen stimulation. The receptors derive from a human donor in good health (CMV status not recorded). Some clones in this sample may be carry-over from other donors' samples.

In this sample, this clonotype turned up many times. The genes are TRBV7-2 and TRBJ2-7; D remains ambiguous. This CDR3 comprises 14 residues. The V gene's germline CDR1 is SGHTA and CDR2 FQGNSA. Trimming pared 3 bases from V and 1 base from J, leaving 10 bases between. CDR3 in DNA: TGTGCCAGCAGCTTTCCCTCCACATCCTACGAGCAGTACTTC. Residues: CASSFPSTSYEQYF. Full variable domain (rest looked up from reference TRBV7-2 and TRBJ2-7): GAGVSQSPSNKVTEKGKDVELRCDPISGHTALYWYRQSLGQGLEFLIYFQGNSAPDKSGLPSDRFSAERTGGSVSTLTIQRTQQEDSAVYLCASSFPSTSYEQYFGPGTRLTVT.

This clonotype showed up just a few times. The genes are TRBV6-5 and TRBJ2-2; D remains ambiguous. The germline gives CDR1 MNHEY, CDR2 SVGAGI. The CDR3 is made up of 14 amino acids. V lost 5 bases and J lost 4, with 11 bases in between. The CDR3 is CASSPAPTTGELFF. The CDR3 DNA reads TGTGCCAGCAGTCCCGCCCCGACCACCGGGGAGCTGTTTTTT.

This clonotype was counted only a few times. J is TRBJ2-3 and V is TRBV5-4; 15 nucleotides match TRBD2. The CDR3 extends over 17 amino acids. J gave up 5 bases and V 1 base, and 5 bases lay outside the gene matches. Germline loops: CDR1 SGHNT, CDR2 YYREEE (reference sequence). In DNA, the CDR3 is TGTGCCAGCAGCTTGCGGACTAGCGGGGGGGTGGGAGATACGCAGTATTTT. This encodes CASSLRTSGGVGDTQYF.

The chain joins TRBV19 to TRBJ1-3; no definite D call. This CDR3 has 14 residues. Germline V lookup: CDR1 LNHDA, CDR2 SQIVND (reference sequence). The ends were cut back, 6 bases at V and 0 bases at J, with 9 bases in the middle. CDR3 region: CASRGGYSGNTIYF. The CDR3 DNA sequence: TGTGCCAGTAGAGGCGGCTACTCTGGAAACACCATATATTTT.

This clonotype has just a few counts. This rearrangement joins TRBV11-2 to TRBJ1-2; 7 bases align to TRBD1. J was trimmed by 5 bases and V by 6 bases; bases with no gene match: 9. Germline assignment: CDR1 SGHAT and CDR2 FQNNGV. The length of the CDR3 is 14 residues. The CDR3 spells CASSSGTASYGYTF. The DNA of the CDR3 is TGTGCCAGCAGTTCCGGGACAGCTAGTTATGGCTACACCTTC.

V usage is TRBV5-4 and J usage is TRBJ2-7; 11 bases are a match to TRBD1. Germline CDR1 and CDR2: SGHNT and YYREEE (reference sequence). The CDR3 is made up of 16 amino acids. V shed 7 bases and J 0 bases; nucleotides not matched to a gene: 9. CDR3 in amino acids: CASSAGGTGGSYEQYF. In nucleotides, the CDR3 is TGTGCCAGCTCTGCCGGCGGGACAGGGGGCTCCTACGAGCAGTACTTC. The whole variable domain, filled in from reference TRBV5-4 and TRBJ2-7, reads ETGVTQSPTHLIKTRGQQVTLRCSSQSGHNTVSWYQQALGQGPQFIFQYYREEENGRGNFPPRFSGLQFPNYSSELNVNALELDDSALYLCASSAGGTGGSYEQYFGPGTRLTVT.

The CDR3 coding sequence is TGTGCCAGCAGCAACCTAAGATTCACAGATACGCAGTATTTT. This sequence encodes CASSNLRFTDTQYF. V gene TRBV7-8 combines with J gene TRBJ2-3; no clear D gene. This CDR3 is built from 14 residues. Deletions cut 5 bases from V and 2 bases from J, with 11 bases between. Germline loops: CDR1 SGHVS, CDR2 FQNEAQ.

This clonotype was seen a handful of times. The rearrangement links TRBV11-2 to TRBJ2-2; D is uncertain. V was pared by 6 bases and J by 2 bases, with 13 bases between. The CDR3 sequence is 15 residues long. Germline V gives CDR1 SGHAT, CDR2 FQNNGV. CDR3 sequence reads: CASSTLGPNTGELFF. CDR3 sequence (DNA): TGTGCCAGCAGTACCCTTGGACCAAACACCGGGGAGCTGTTTTTT.

This clonotype occurred a few times. V usage is TRBV7-2 and J usage is TRBJ2-1, with D perhaps TRBD2 (6 bases). Germline CDR1 reads SGHTA; CDR2 reads FQGNSA. V lost 3 bases, J lost 2 bases, and 8 bases lay in between. The CDR3 sequence is 14 residues long. The CDR3 DNA reads TGTGCCAGCAGCTTCGGAGGGGCCTACAATGAGCAGTTCTTC. It yields the protein CASSFGGAYNEQFF.

This sequence joins TRBV6-1 and TRBJ2-1; D is ambiguous. V was pared by 6 bases and J by 0 bases, with 18 bases between. The germline gives CDR1 MNHNS, CDR2 SASEGT. The CDR3 totals 17 residues. CDR3: CASSHSPLISSYNEQFF. CDR3 DNA sequence: TGTGCCAGCAGCCACAGCCCCCTGATTAGCTCCTACAATGAGCAGTTCTTC.

This clonotype was seen repeatedly, ten times or more. The chain has TRBV5-8 and TRBJ2-4; no definite D call. Germline-derived CDR1 and CDR2 are SGHTS and YDEGEE. The CDR3 runs to 14 residues. V was pared by 2 bases and J by 0 bases, with 6 bases between. This CDR3 is CASSFEVAKNIQYF. CDR3 DNA sequence: TGTGCCAGCAGCTTTGAGGTAGCCAAAAACATTCAGTACTTC.

This clonotype was detected many times. The CDR3 DNA reads TGTGCCAGCAGCCCGGAGCCCTATAGCAATCAGCCCCAGCATTTT. This encodes CASSPEPYSNQPQHF. The chain uses TRBV7-2 and TRBJ1-5; no clear D gene. Per germline, CDR1 SGHTA and CDR2 FQGNSA. There are 15 residues in the CDR3. Trimming pared 5 bases from V and 0 bases from J, leaving 11 bases between. The full variable domain, its missing parts supplied by reference TRBV7-2 and TRBJ1-5, is GAGVSQSPSNKVTEKGKDVELRCDPISGHTALYWYRQSLGQGLEFLIYFQGNSAPDKSGLPSDRFSAERTGGSVSTLTIQRTQQEDSAVYLCASSPEPYSNQPQHFGDGTRLSIL.

This clonotype was seen a few times. This chain links TRBV7-2 with TRBJ2-6; 10 bases align to TRBD2. The CDR3 consists of 16 residues. V shed 4 bases, J shed 4 bases, and the junction held 4 bases outside the gene matches. In germline, CDR1 is SGHTA, CDR2 FQGNSA. CDR3 DNA: TGTGCCAGCAGCTCTAGCGGGGGCTCCGGGGCCAACGTCCTGACTTTC. It encodes CASSSSGGSGANVLTF.